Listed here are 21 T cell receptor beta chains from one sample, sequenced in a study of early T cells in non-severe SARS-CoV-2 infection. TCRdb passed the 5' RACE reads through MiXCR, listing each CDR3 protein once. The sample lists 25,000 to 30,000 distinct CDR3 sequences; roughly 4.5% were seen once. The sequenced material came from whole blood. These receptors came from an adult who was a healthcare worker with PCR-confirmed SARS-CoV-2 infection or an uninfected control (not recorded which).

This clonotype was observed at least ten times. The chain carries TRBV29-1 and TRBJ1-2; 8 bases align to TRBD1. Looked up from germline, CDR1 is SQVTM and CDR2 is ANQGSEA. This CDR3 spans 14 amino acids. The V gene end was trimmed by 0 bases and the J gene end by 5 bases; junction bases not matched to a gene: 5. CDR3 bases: TGCAGCGTTGAAGATTTAAACAGGGGGTATGGCTACACCTTC. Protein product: CSVEDLNRGYGYTF.

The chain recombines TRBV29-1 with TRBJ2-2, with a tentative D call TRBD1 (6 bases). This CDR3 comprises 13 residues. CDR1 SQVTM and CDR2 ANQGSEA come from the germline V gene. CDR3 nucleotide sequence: TGCAGTTTTACACAGGGCAGCACCGGGGAGCTGTTTTTT. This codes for CSFTQGSTGELFF.

CDR3 coding DNA: TGTGCCAGCAGCCTCCGGGACACTCATAACTATGGCTACACCTTC. Its translation is CASSLRDTHNYGYTF. This chain joins TRBV7-2 and TRBJ1-2; a possible D gene is TRBD1 (6 bases). Germline V CDR1 and CDR2: SGHTA, FQGNSA. Trimming cost V 5 bases and J 1 base, with 14 bases left between them. The CDR3 length is 15 residues.

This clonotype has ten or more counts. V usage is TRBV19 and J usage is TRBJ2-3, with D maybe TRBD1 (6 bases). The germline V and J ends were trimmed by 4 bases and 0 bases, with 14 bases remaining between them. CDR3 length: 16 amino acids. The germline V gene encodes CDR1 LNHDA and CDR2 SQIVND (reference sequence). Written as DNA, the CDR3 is TGTGCCAGTAGTAGGACAGCCACCGATAGCACAGATACGCAGTATTTT. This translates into CASSRTATDSTDTQYF.

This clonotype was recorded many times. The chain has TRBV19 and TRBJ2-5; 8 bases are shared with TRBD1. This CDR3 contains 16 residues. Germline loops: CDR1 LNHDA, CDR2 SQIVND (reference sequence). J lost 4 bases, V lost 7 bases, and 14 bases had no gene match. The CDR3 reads CASTNGQGGIGETQYF. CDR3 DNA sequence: TGTGCCAGTACAAACGGACAGGGAGGAATCGGAGAGACCCAGTACTTC.

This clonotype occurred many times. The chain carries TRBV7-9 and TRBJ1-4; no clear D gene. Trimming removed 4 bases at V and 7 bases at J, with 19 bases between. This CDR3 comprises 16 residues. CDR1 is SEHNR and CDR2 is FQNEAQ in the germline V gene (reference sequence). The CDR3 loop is CASSSTLGGLGEKLFF. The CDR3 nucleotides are TGTGCCAGCAGCTCTACCCTAGGCGGACTCGGTGAAAAACTGTTTTTT.

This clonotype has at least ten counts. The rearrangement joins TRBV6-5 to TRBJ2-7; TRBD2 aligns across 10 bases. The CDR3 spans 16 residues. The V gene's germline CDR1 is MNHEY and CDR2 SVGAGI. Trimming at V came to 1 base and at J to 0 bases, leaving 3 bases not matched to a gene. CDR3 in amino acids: CASSYLASGSSYEQYF. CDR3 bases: TGTGCCAGCAGTTACTTGGCTAGCGGGAGCTCCTACGAGCAGTACTTC.

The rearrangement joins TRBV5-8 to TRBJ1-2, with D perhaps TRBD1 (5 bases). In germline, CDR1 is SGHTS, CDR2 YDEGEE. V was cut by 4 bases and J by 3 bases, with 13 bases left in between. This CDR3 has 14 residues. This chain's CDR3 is CASSIRQNYYGYTF. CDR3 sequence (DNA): TGTGCCAGCAGCATAAGACAGAACTACTATGGCTACACCTTC.

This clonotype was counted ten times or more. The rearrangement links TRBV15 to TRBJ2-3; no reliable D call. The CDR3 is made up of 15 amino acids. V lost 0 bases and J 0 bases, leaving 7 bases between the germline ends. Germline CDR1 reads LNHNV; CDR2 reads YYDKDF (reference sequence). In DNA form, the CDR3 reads TGTGCCACCAGCAGAGAGGTCCAGAGCACAGATACGCAGTATTTT. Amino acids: CATSREVQSTDTQYF.

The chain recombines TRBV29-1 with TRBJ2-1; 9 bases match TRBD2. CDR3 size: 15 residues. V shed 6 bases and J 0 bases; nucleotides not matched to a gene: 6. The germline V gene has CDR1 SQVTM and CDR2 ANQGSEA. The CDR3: CSVATSGASYNEQFF. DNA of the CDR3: TGCAGCGTCGCGACTAGCGGAGCCTCCTACAATGAGCAGTTCTTC.

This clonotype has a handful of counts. The CDR3 nucleotides read TGTGCCAGCAGTTCGGATAGCGGGACAGATACGCAGTATTTT. Its translation is CASSSDSGTDTQYF. V usage is TRBV6-5 and J usage is TRBJ2-3; TRBD2 agrees at 7 bases. Looked up from germline, CDR1 is MNHEY and CDR2 is SVGAGI. CDR3 length: 14 residues. Trimming at V came to 4 bases and at J to 3 bases, leaving 4 bases not matched to a gene.

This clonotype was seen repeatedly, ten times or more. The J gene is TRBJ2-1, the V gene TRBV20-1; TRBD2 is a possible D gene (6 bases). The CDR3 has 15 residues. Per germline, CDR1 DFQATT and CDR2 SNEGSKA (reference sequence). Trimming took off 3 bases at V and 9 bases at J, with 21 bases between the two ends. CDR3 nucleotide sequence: TGCAGTGCTAGCTTAGCGGCTATGTTAGGCGGTGAGCAGTTCTTC. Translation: CSASLAAMLGGEQFF.

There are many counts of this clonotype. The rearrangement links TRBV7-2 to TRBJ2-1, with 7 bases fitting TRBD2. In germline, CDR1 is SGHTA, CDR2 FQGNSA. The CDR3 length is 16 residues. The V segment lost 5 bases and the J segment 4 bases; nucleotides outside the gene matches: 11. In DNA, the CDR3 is TGTGCCAGCAGCCTAGACGGGGGAGGGCGGTACAATGAGCAGTTCTTC. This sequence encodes CASSLDGGGRYNEQFF.

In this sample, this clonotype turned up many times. CDR3 coding DNA: TGTGCCAGCAGTGGGGACAGGGGGCCCCACGAGCAGTACTTC. Translated, it gives CASSGDRGPHEQYF. The chain carries TRBV25-1 and TRBJ2-7, with TRBD1 matching over 12 bases. Germline lookup yields CDR1 MGHDK and CDR2 SYGVNS. The CDR3 extends over 14 amino acids. V lost 4 bases and J lost 5; bases outside the gene matches: 3.

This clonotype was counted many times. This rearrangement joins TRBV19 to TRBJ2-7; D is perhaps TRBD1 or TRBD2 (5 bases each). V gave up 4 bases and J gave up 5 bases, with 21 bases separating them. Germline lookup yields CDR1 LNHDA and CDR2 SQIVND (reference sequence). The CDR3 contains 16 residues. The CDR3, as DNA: TGTGCCAGTAGTAGGGTCCGGGACGGCGGCTATAACGAGCAGTACTTC. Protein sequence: CASSRVRDGGYNEQYF.

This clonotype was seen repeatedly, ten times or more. CDR3 coding DNA: TGCAGCGTTGAAGTCGAGGGGGTCCTAGCGGAACACAATGAGCAGTTCTTC. It is translated as CSVEVEGVLAEHNEQFF. The chain has TRBV29-1 and TRBJ2-1, with a possible D match to TRBD2 (7 bases). The CDR3 length is 17 residues. The germline V and J ends were trimmed by 1 base and 5 bases, with 21 bases remaining between them. Germline loops: CDR1 SQVTM, CDR2 ANQGSEA.

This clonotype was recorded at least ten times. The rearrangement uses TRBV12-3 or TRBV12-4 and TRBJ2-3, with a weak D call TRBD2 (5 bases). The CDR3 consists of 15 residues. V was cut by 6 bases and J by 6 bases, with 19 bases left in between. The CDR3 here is CASSQETITRDTQYF. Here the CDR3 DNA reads TGTGCCAGCAGCCAAGAGACTATCACGAGGGATACGCAGTATTTT.

The CDR3 region has the DNA TGTGCCAGCAATCCAGGAGGGCGGCACAATGAGCAGTTCTTC. It specifies CASNPGGRHNEQFF. This chain links TRBV5-4 with TRBJ2-1; tentative D call: TRBD2 (6 bases). Germline V gene lookup returns CDR1 SGHNT and CDR2 YYREEE (reference sequence). The germline V and J ends were trimmed by 6 bases and 5 bases, with 15 bases remaining between them. The CDR3 has 14 amino acids.

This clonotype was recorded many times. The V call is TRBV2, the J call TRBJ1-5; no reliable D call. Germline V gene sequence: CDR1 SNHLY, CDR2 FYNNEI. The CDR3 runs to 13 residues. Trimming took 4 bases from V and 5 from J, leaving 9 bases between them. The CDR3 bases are TGTGCCAGCAGTGTGGGTCTTGATCAGCCCCAGCATTTT. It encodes CASSVGLDQPQHF.

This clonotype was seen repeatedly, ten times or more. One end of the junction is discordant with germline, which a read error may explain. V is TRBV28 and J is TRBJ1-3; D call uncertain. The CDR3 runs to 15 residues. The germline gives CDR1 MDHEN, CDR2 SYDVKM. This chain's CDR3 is CASSSPARKDNTIYF. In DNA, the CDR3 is TGTGCCAGCAGTTCCCCCGCCAGGAAGGATAACACTATATATTTT.

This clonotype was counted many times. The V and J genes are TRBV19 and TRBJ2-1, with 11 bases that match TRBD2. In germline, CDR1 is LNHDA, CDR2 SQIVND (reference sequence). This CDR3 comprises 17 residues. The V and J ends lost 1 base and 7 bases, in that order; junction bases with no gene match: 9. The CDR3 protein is CASSIAGSSGRLNEQFF. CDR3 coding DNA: TGTGCCAGTAGTATAGCAGGCTCTAGCGGGAGGTTAAATGAGCAGTTCTTC.